The source of this TCR beta chain is a study of PD-1 blockade in classical Hodgkin lymphoma. V trimming: 4 bases; J trimming: 4 bases; junction bases outside the gene matches: 3. The CDR3 runs 15 residues. The germline gives CDR1 PRHDT, CDR2 FYEKMQ (reference sequence). Time point: cycle 4 day 1 (C4D1), after six to seven weeks of nivolumab. Relapse was seen in all patients after autologous stem cell transplantation, and brentuximab vedotin exposure was variable. The assay was immunoSEQ multiplex PCR, and TCRdb's table has in-frame clones only and misses some. The sample carries 40,000 to 50,000 clones, 65% to 70% recorded once.

The receptor comes from a human donor with classical Hodgkin lymphoma. The sequenced sample was peripheral blood mononuclear cells (PBMCs), obtained before the fourth cycle of nivolumab. V gene TRBV13 combines with J gene TRBJ2-2; TRBD1 matches 10 bases. The CDR3 DNA is TGTGCCAGCAGCTCGTGGACAGGGGGCACCGGGGAGCTGTTTTTT. Encoded protein: CASSSWTGGTGELFF.